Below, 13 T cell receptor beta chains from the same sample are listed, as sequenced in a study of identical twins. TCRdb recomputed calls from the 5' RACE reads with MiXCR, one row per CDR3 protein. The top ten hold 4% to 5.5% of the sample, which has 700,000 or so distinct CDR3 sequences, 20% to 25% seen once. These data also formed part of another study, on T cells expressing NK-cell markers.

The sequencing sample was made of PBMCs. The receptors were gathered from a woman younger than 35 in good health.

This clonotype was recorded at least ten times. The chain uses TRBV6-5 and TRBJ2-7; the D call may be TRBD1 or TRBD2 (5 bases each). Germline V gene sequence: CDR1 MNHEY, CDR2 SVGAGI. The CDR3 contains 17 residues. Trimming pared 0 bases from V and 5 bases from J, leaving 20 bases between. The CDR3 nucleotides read TGTGCCAGCAGTTACTCTAGGGACGGAGGTTTCGGGGACGAGCAGTACTTC. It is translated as CASSYSRDGGFGDEQYF.

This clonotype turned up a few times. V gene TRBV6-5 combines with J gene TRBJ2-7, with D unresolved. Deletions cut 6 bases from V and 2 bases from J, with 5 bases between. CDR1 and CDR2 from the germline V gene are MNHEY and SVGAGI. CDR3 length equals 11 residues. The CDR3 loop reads CASRSPYEQYF. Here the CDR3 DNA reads TGTGCCAGCAGGTCTCCCTACGAGCAGTACTTC.

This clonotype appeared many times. CDR3 sequence (DNA): TGTGCCAGCAGCCAAGATCCCGAGACAGGGGGCTACGAGCAGTACTTC. As protein: CASSQDPETGGYEQYF. The chain joins TRBV3-1 to TRBJ2-7; 9 bases match TRBD1. This CDR3 has 16 amino acids. J lost 3 bases, V lost 0 bases, and 6 bases had no gene match. Per germline, CDR1 LGHDT and CDR2 YNNKEL (reference sequence).

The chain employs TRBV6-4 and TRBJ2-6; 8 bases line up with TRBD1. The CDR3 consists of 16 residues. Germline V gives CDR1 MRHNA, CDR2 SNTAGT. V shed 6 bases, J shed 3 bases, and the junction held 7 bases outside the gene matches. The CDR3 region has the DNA TGTGCCAGCAGCCCCCAGGGGGCTAATGGGGCCAACGTCCTGACTTTC. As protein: CASSPQGANGANVLTF.

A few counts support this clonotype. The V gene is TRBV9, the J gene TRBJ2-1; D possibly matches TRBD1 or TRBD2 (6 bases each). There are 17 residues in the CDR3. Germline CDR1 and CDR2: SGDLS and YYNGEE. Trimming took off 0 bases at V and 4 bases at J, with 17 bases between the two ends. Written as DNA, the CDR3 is TGTGCCAGCAGCGTAGGGGTAGGGGGGAGCAAGTACAATGAGCAGTTCTTC. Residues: CASSVGVGGSKYNEQFF.

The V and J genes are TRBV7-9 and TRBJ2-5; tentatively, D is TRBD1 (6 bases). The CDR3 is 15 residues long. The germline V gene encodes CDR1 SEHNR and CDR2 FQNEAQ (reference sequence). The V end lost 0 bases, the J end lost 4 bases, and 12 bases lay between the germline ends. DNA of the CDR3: TGTGCCAGCAGCTTAGCACAGGGTGACAGAGAGACCCAGTACTTC. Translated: CASSLAQGDRETQYF.

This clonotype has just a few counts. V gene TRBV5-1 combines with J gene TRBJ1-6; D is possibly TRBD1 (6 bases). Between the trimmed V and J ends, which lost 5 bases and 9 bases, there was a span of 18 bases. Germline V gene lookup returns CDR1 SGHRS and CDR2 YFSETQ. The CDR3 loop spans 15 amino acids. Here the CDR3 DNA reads TGCGCCAGCAGTTATGGCCGGGGGCTGAGTTCACCCCTCCACTTT. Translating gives CASSYGRGLSSPLHF.

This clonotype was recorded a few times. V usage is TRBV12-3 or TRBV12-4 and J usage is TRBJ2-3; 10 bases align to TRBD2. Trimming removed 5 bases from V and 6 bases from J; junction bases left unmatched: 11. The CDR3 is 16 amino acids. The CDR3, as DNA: TGTGCCAGCAGTCCTTTGGGAGCGGGGGGGCGGGATACGCAGTATTTT. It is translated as CASSPLGAGGRDTQYF.

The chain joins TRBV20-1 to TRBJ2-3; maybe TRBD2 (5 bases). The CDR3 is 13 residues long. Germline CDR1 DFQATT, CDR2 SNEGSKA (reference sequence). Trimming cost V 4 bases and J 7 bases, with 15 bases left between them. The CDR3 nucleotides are TGCAGTGCTATGGCGGGCCGGGGATATACGCAGTATTTT. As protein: CSAMAGRGYTQYF.

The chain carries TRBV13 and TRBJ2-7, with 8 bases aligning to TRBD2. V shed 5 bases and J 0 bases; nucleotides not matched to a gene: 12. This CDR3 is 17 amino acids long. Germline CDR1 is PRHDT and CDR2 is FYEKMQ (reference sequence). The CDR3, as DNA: TGTGCCAGCAGCGGGCTCCCTGGCGGGGGGAGCTCCTACGAGCAGTACTTC. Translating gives CASSGLPGGGSSYEQYF. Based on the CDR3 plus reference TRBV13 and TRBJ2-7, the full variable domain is AAGVIQSPRHLIKEKRETATLKCYPIPRHDTVYWYQQGPGQDPQFLISFYEKMQSDKGSIPDRFSAQQFSDYHSELNMSSLELGDSALYFCASSGLPGGGSSYEQYFGPGTRLTVT.

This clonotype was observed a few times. The CDR3 DNA sequence: TGTGCCAGCAGTCCGACAGGGGCGACCACCGGGGAGCTGTTTTTT. Translation gives CASSPTGATTGELFF. The rearrangement joins TRBV27 to TRBJ2-2; 8 bases align to TRBD1. Germline V gene sequence: CDR1 MNHEY, CDR2 SMNVEV (reference sequence). The CDR3 spans 15 residues. Trimming took 5 bases from V and 4 from J; bases not matched to a gene: 6.

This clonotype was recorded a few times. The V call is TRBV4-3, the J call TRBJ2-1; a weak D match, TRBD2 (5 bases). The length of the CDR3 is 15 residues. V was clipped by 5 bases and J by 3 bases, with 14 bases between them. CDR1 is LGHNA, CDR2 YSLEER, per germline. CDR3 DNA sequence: TGCGCCAGCAGCGGGGTCTCCCGGGGCTACAATGAGCAGTTCTTC. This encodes CASSGVSRGYNEQFF.

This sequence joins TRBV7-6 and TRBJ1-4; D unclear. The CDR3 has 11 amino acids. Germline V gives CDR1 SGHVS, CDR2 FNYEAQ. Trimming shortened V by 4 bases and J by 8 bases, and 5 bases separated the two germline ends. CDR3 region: CASSSSEKLFF. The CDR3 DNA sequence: TGTGCCAGCAGCTCTTCCGAAAAACTGTTTTTT.